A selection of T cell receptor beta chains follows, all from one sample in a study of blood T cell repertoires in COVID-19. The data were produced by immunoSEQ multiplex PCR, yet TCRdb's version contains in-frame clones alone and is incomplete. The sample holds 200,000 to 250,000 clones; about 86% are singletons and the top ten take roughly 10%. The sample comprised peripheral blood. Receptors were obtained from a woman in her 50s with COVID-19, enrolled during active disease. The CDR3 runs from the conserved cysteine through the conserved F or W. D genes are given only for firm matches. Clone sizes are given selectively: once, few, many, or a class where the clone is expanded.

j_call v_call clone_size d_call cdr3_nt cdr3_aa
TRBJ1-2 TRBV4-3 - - TGCGCCAGCAGCCAAGAACGGCCTTCCTTATACCTAGGCAACTATGGCTACACCTTC CASSQERPSLYLGNYGYTF
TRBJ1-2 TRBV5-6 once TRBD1 TGTGCCAGCAGCTTGGGGGACAGGGGGCCTCTAGGCTATGGCTACACCTTC CASSLGDRGPLGYGYTF
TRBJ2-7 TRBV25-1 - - TGTGCCAGCAGTGAATCAGGGCGTTACGAGCAGTACTTC CASSESGRYEQYF
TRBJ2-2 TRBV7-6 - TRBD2 TGTGCCAGCAGCTTCTTCGGGACTAGCCTGGCGGCCGGGGAGCTGTTTTTT CASSFFGTSLAAGELFF
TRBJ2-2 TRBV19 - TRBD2 TGTGCCAGTAGTATGCTAGCGGGGGCAACCACCGGGGAGCTGTTTTTT CASSMLAGATTGELFF
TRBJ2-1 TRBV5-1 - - TGCGCCAGCAGCCCTGCCGGGAGTGAGCAGTTCTTC CASSPAGSEQFF
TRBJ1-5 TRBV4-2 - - TGTGCCAGCAGCCAAGAGGGCTCCGGCAATCAGCCCCAGCATTTT CASSQEGSGNQPQHF
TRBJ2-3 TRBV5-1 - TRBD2 TGCGCCAGCAGCTCCCGACTAGCGGGGGAGGTGAGGACAGATACGCAGTATTTT CASSSRLAGEVRTDTQYF
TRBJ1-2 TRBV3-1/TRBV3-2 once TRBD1 TGTGCCAGCAGCCAGGATCCAGGGGGTTCCCACTATGGCTACACCTTC CASSQDPGGSHYGYTF
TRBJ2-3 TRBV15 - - TGTGCCACCAGCAGAGACAGGGGCGTCACGAATACGCAGTATTTT CATSRDRGVTNTQYF
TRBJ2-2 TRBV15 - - TGTGCCGCCCAGGACTCCACCGGGGAGCTGTTTTTT CAAQDSTGELFF
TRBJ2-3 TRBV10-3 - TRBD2 TGTGCCATCAGTGTCACTAGCGGGCCTAGCACAGATACGCAGTATTTT CAISVTSGPSTDTQYF
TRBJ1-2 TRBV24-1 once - TGTGCCACCAGTGGGGCAGGTGGCGGCTACACCTTC CATSGAGGGYTF
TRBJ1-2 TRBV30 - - TGTGCCTGGAACTCGAACTATGGCTACACCTTC CAWNSNYGYTF
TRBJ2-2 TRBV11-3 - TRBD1 TGTGCCAGCAGTTCAAGACGACAGGGCTATAACGGGGAGCTGTTTTTT CASSSRRQGYNGELFF
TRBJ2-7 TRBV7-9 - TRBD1 TGTGCCAGCAGCTTAGACCCAGGGGGCATCTACGAGCAGTACTTC CASSLDPGGIYEQYF
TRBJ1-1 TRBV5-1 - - TGCGCCAGCAGCCCGGGGACATTCCTGAACACTGAAGCTTTCTTT CASSPGTFLNTEAFF
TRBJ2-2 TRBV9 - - TGTGCCAGCAGCGTAGGGGCAGCCACCGGGGAGCTGTTTTTT CASSVGAATGELFF
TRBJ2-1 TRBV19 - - TGTGCCAGTAGTATAGCACCTACGCTAAGTGGCTCCTACAATGAGCAGTTCTTC CASSIAPTLSGSYNEQFF
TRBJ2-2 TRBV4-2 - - TGTGCCAGCAGCCGAGCGGGGAACACCGGGGAGCTGTTTTTT CASSRAGNTGELFF
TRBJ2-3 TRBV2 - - TGTGCCAGCAGCGAACCTACCGGGGGAATTGTAGGGACAGATACGCAGTATTTT CASSEPTGGIVGTDTQYF
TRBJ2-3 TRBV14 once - TGTGCCAGCAGCTCCCGCCCGTCGGGAAATACGCAGTATTTT CASSSRPSGNTQYF
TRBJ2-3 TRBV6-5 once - TGTGCCAGCAGCGGACAGAGCACAGATACGCAGTATTTT CASSGQSTDTQYF
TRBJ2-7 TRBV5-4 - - TGTGCCAGCAGCTTCTACAGGACCGGCGAGCAGTACTTC CASSFYRTGEQYF
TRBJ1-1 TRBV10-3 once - TGTGCCATCAGTGAGCGGGGGTCTAGCACTGAAGCTTTCTTT CAISERGSSTEAFF
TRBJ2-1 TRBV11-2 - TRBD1 TGTGCCAGCAGCAGGACAGGCCGCTCCTACAATGAGCAGTTCTTC CASSRTGRSYNEQFF
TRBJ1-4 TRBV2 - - TGTGCCAGCAATTCACAGGGAGCCATTTGGGAAAAACTGTTTTTT CASNSQGAIWEKLFF
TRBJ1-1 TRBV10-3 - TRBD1 TGTGCCTCTACAGGGGGGAACACTGAAGCTTTCTTT CASTGGNTEAFF
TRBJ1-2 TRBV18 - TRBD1 TGTGCCAGCTCACCGGGACAGAACTATGGCTACACCTTC CASSPGQNYGYTF
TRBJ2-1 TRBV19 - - TGTGCCAGTAGTATTTACAGGCTACCCTACAATGAGCAGTTCTTC CASSIYRLPYNEQFF
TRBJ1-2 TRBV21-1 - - TGTGCCAGCAGCTCCCGGGACAGTCCTCTATTGATCTATGGCTACACCTTC CASSSRDSPLLIYGYTF
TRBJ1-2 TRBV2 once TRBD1 TGTGCCACCTCATTGACAGGGTCGGATGGCTACACCTTC CATSLTGSDGYTF
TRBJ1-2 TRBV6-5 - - TGTGCCAGCAGCTCCGGGGTGAGGAATGGCTACACCTTC CASSSGVRNGYTF
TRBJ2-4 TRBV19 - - TGTGCCAGTAGTATAGATTGGAGCTCTCCGGGGTACTTC CASSIDWSSPGYF
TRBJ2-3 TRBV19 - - TGTGCCAGTAGTCTCGTAAGCCCAGATACGCAGTATTTT CASSLVSPDTQYF
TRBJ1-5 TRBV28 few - TGTGCCATCAGGAACGGGAATCAGCCCCAGCATTTT CAIRNGNQPQHF
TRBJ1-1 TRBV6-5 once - TGTGCCAGCACTGCAGGGGAAACTGAAGCTTTCTTT CASTAGETEAFF
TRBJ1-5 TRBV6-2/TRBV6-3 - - TGTGCCAGCAGTTCCCTAAGGACATGGAATCAGCCCCAGCATTTT CASSSLRTWNQPQHF
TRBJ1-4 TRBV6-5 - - TGTGCCAGCAGTCCACGGGTAAATGAAAAACTGTTTTTT CASSPRVNEKLFF
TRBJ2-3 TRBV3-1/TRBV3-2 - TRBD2 TGTGCCAGCAGCCTCACTAGCGGGGGGGCGGTAGATACGCAGTATTTT CASSLTSGGAVDTQYF
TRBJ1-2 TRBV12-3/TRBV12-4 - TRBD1 TGTGCCAGCAGACAGGGACAGTTCTATGGCTACACCTTC CASRQGQFYGYTF
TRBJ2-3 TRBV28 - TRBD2 TGTGCCAGCAGTATAGCGGGGGCCGCGGCTCATACGCAGTATTTT CASSIAGAAAHTQYF
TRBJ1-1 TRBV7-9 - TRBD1 TGTGCCAGCAGCTTTCCGGGACAGGCTTTGAGGGAAGCTTTCTTT CASSFPGQALREAFF
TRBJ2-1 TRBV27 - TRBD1 TGTGCCAGCAGTTTAATGGCAGGGGGCGTAGGGGGGTTCTTC CASSLMAGGVGGFF
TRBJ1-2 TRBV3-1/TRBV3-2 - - TGTGCCAGCAGCCGGCGGGGGCGCGTAGACTATGGCTACACCTTC CASSRRGRVDYGYTF
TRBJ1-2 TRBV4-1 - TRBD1 TGCGCCAGCAGCCAAGGGGACAGGGGGTACTATGGCTACACCTTC CASSQGDRGYYGYTF
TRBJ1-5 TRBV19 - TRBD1 TGTGCCAGTAGTACCGGGACAGTTTTCAATCAGCCCCAGCATTTT CASSTGTVFNQPQHF
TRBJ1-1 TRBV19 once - TGTGCCAGTAGTATACGGCTCAGGGGCCCTAAGAACACTGAAGCTTTCTTT CASSIRLRGPKNTEAFF
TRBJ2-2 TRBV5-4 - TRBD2 TGTGCCAGCAGCTTGGGCGGGGGGCGATATAACGGGGAGCTGTTTTTT CASSLGGGRYNGELFF
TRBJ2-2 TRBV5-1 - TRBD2 TGCGCCAGCAGCTCAGCGGGGACGACCGGGGAGCTGTTTTTT CASSSAGTTGELFF
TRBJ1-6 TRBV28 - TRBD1 TGTGCCACCGTACAACCGGGACAGCTAAATTCACCCCTCCACTTT CATVQPGQLNSPLHF
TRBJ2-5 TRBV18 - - TGTGCCAGCTCACCACCGGGGCCGGAGACCCAGTACTTC CASSPPGPETQYF
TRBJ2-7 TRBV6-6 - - TGTGCCAGCAGTACTTCCTACGAGCAGTACTTC CASSTSYEQYF
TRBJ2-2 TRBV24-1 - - TGTGCCACCAAAGGCGGCGGGGAGCTGTTTTTT CATKGGGELFF
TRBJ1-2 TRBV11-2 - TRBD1 TGTGCCAGCAGCTTAGGTCGGGACAGGGGGATCTATGGCTACACCTTC CASSLGRDRGIYGYTF